Following are 21 T cell receptor beta chains from one sample sequenced in a study of T cells in Graves' hyperthyroidism and ophthalmopathy. RNA transcripts gave rise to amplified TCR beta CDR3 regions. Primed by the HTBI set, a first-round RT-PCR was run on the TCR CDR3. Each CDR3 protein gets one entry after TCRdb re-called the multiplex PCR reads with MiXCR. The table has 400,000 to 550,000 distinct CDR3 sequences, around an eighth seen once. Sequencing used blood. These receptors all come from a woman between 18 and 29 years old with Graves' hyperthyroidism.

This chain joins TRBV11-3 and TRBJ2-7; D call uncertain. CDR1 and CDR2 (germline): SGHNT, YENEEA. Trimming cost V 5 bases and J 2 bases, with 13 bases left between them. CDR3 length equals 14 residues. The CDR3 loop is CASSVRNIAYEQYF. The CDR3 DNA sequence: TGTGCCAGCAGCGTTCGGAACATAGCCTACGAGCAGTACTTC.

The rearrangement joins TRBV24-1 to TRBJ1-5; weak D call: TRBD1 (6 bases). CDR1 KGHDR and CDR2 SFDVKD come from the germline V gene. V lost 2 bases and J lost 5, with 6 bases in between. The CDR3 extends over 13 amino acids. CDR3 DNA: TGTGCCACCAGTGATTACAGGGATCAGCCCCAGCATTTT. It yields the protein CATSDYRDQPQHF.

The chain combines TRBV7-3 with TRBJ2-1, with no clear D. Germline-derived CDR1 and CDR2 are SGHTA and FQGTGA. The CDR3 extends over 12 amino acids. V shed 5 bases and J shed 8 bases, with 10 bases lying between them. The CDR3 DNA reads as TGTGCCAGCAGCCCCGGTCATGATGAGCAGTTCTTC. It specifies CASSPGHDEQFF.

About this clonotype itself: A read error may explain this, as a much larger clone is one base away. This chain uses TRBV20-1 with TRBJ2-7; 11 bases line up with TRBD2. Germline V CDR1 and CDR2: DFQATT, SNEGSKA (reference sequence). CDR3 length: 15 amino acids. V shed 5 bases and J 0 bases; nucleotides not matched to a gene: 6. This CDR3 is CSAGRLAGNSYEQYV. The CDR3 DNA reads TGCAGTGCTGGGAGACTAGCGGGAAACTCCTACGAGCAGTACGTC.

Many counts were recorded for this clonotype. The gene calls are TRBV19 and TRBJ1-1; D ambiguous. The length of the CDR3 is 15 residues. The V gene lost 1 base and the J gene lost 3 bases, with 12 bases spanning the gap. In germline, CDR1 is LNHDA, CDR2 SQIVND (reference sequence). In nucleotides, the CDR3 is TGTGCCAGTAGTATAGGGTTTCGGATGTACACTGAAGCTTTCTTT. Translation gives CASSIGFRMYTEAFF. Full variable domain (outside the CDR3, taken from reference TRBV19 and TRBJ1-1): DGGITQSPKYLFRKEGQNVTLSCEQNLNHDAMYWYRQDPGQGLRLIYYSQIVNDFQKGDIAEGYSVSREKKESFPLTVTSAQKNPTAFYLCASSIGFRMYTEAFFGQGTRLTVV.

This clonotype has a count of ten or more. This chain uses TRBV11-3 with TRBJ1-1; no reliable D call. V was trimmed by 4 bases and J by 7 bases, leaving 13 bases between them. This CDR3 is 13 amino acids long. CDR1 is SGHNT and CDR2 is YENEEA in the germline V gene. The CDR3, as DNA: TGTGCCAGCAGCTCCCCAGGAATGAATGAAGCTTTCTTT. Translating it yields CASSSPGMNEAFF.

This clonotype turned up a few times. The chain carries TRBV3-1 and TRBJ2-5; 12 bases are a match to TRBD2. The trim removed 3 bases at V and 2 bases at J, leaving 10 bases unmatched. Germline CDR1 LGHDT, CDR2 YNNKEL (reference sequence). The CDR3 has 18 residues. The CDR3 DNA is TGTGCCAGCAGCCAGCGACTAGCGGGAGCCCCCATTCAAGAGACCCAGTACTTC. The encoded protein is CASSQRLAGAPIQETQYF.

This clonotype has a count of ten or more. The rearrangement uses TRBV20-1 and TRBJ1-2; TRBD1 might be the D (6 bases). The CDR3 covers 15 residues. CDR1 is DFQATT and CDR2 is SNEGSKA in the germline V gene (reference sequence). Trimming took off 3 bases at V and 0 bases at J, with 14 bases between the two ends. CDR3 nucleotides: TGCAGTGCTAGGACCCCGACAGGACCTAACTATGGCTACACCTTC. This gives the protein CSARTPTGPNYGYTF.

This clonotype was recorded a few times. This chain links TRBV5-1 with TRBJ2-5; tentative D call: TRBD2 (5 bases). Germline lookup yields CDR1 SGHRS and CDR2 YFSETQ. V dropped 0 bases and J dropped 3 bases, with 15 bases sitting between them. The CDR3 extends over 16 amino acids. CDR3 loop: CASSLGFGLGEETQYF. CDR3 nucleotides: TGCGCCAGCAGCTTGGGTTTTGGACTTGGGGAAGAGACCCAGTACTTC.

V usage is TRBV6-5 and J usage is TRBJ2-2, with 7 bases aligning to TRBD1. The length of the CDR3 is 17 residues. Germline trimming cut 0 bases from V and 6 bases from J; bases unmatched to any gene: 10. The V gene's germline CDR1 is MNHEY and CDR2 SVGAGI. DNA of the CDR3: TGTGCCAGCAGTTACTCTTACGGGACAGCCAGTCCCGGGGAGCTGTTTTTT. Protein: CASSYSYGTASPGELFF.

A word on this clonotype: One end of the junction fails to match germline, which may point to a read error. V usage is TRBV15 and J usage is TRBJ1-1; D is unclear. From germline, CDR1 is LNHNV and CDR2 YYDKDF (reference sequence). CDR3 length equals 15 residues. The CDR3 DNA is TGTGCCACCAGCAGCCGAGGGCACCCGAACACTGGAGCTTTCTTT. Protein sequence: CATSSRGHPNTGAFF.

This clonotype showed up just a few times. The CDR3 region is CASSMELDTEAFF. CDR3 nucleotide sequence: TGCGCCAGCAGCATGGAACTTGACACTGAAGCTTTCTTT. The chain recombines TRBV5-1 with TRBJ1-1; D not resolved. Trimming stripped 4 bases from V and 3 bases from J, with 10 bases between. The CDR3 totals 13 residues. Germline CDR1 is SGHRS and CDR2 is YFSETQ.

This clonotype appeared many times. DNA of the CDR3: TGCAGTGCTAGTAGACCGGGACTAGCGGGTGAGCAGTTCTTC. Translation gives CSASRPGLAGEQFF. The chain has TRBV20-1 and TRBJ2-1, with TRBD2 matching 12 bases. Per the germline V gene, CDR1 is DFQATT and CDR2 is SNEGSKA (reference sequence). The CDR3 runs to 14 residues. Trimming at V came to 3 bases and at J to 9 bases, leaving 6 bases not matched to a gene.

This clonotype has at least ten counts. The rearrangement links TRBV20-1 to TRBJ2-2, with no clear D. The V and J ends lost 6 bases and 7 bases respectively, with 12 bases between them. The CDR3 totals 12 residues. The germline V gene has CDR1 DFQATT and CDR2 SNEGSKA (reference sequence). For the CDR3, the DNA is TGCAGTGCCCTTACTCTTGACGGGGAGCTGTTTTTT. It yields the protein CSALTLDGELFF.

In the case of this clonotype: At one end the junction does not follow the germline gene, possibly because of a read error. The genes are TRBV19 and TRBJ2-1; tentative D call: TRBD2 (5 bases). This CDR3 comprises 13 residues. CDR1 and CDR2 from the germline V gene are LNHDA and SQIVND (reference sequence). This CDR3 is CASSDYYYNGQFF. In nucleotides, the CDR3 is TGCGCCAGTAGTGACTACTACTACAATGGGCAGTTCTTC.

This clonotype has just a few counts. V is TRBV19 and J is TRBJ1-2, with 7 bases aligning to TRBD1. From germline, CDR1 is LNHDA and CDR2 SQIVND (reference sequence). The CDR3 has 13 residues. Unmatched junction bases numbered 4, after V lost 5 bases and J lost 4 bases. The CDR3, as DNA: TGTGCCAGTAGTTGGACAGGCCGCTATGGCTACACCTTC. Residues: CASSWTGRYGYTF.

This rearrangement joins TRBV12-3 or TRBV12-4 to TRBJ2-1; 11 bases line up with TRBD1. V trimming: 5 bases; J trimming: 9 bases; junction bases outside the gene matches: 9. This CDR3 region has 15 residues. In DNA form, the CDR3 reads TGTGCCAGCAGTACAACCGGGACAGGGGGTGGTGAGCAGTTCTTC. This gives the protein CASSTTGTGGGEQFF.

This clonotype was seen a handful of times. The V and J genes are TRBV15 and TRBJ1-1; no clear D. The length of the CDR3 is 13 residues. CDR1 is LNHNV, CDR2 YYDKDF, per germline (reference sequence). With 4 bases removed from V and 0 bases from J, the gap between germline ends came to 6 bases. In DNA, the CDR3 is TGTGCCACCAGCAAGAGGGTGAACACTGAAGCTTTCTTT. Protein sequence: CATSKRVNTEAFF.

This clonotype has a count of ten or more. The rearrangement uses TRBV5-1 and TRBJ2-7; 8 nucleotides line up with TRBD1. The germline gives CDR1 SGHRS, CDR2 YFSETQ. The CDR3 is 13 residues long. The V gene end was trimmed by 3 bases and the J gene end by 7 bases; junction bases not matched to a gene: 6. CDR3 protein: CASSSGQGGEQYF. In DNA form, the CDR3 reads TGCGCCAGCAGCTCAGGACAGGGCGGGGAGCAGTACTTC.

This clonotype has a count of ten or more. The gene calls are TRBV13 and TRBJ1-3, with unresolved D. V dropped 4 bases and J dropped 2 bases, with 12 bases sitting between them. The CDR3 runs to 15 residues. Looked up from germline, CDR1 is PRHDT and CDR2 is FYEKMQ (reference sequence). CDR3 nucleotide sequence: TGTGCCAGCAGCTACCTCGGTGGCCCTGGAAACACCATATATTTT. It translates to CASSYLGGPGNTIYF.

Many counts were recorded for this clonotype. This chain joins TRBV3-1 and TRBJ2-3, with D tentatively TRBD2 (5 bases). CDR1 and CDR2 (germline): LGHDT, YNNKEL (reference sequence). CDR3 length: 15 amino acids. The V end lost 2 bases, the J end lost 2 bases, and 11 bases lay between the germline ends. CDR3 DNA: TGTGCCAGCAGCCAATTGCGGCGGGTCACAGATACGCAGTATTTT. Protein sequence: CASSQLRRVTDTQYF.